Shown below are 9 T cell receptor beta chains from a single sample sequenced in a study of blood T cells in healthy people across ages. A second about 7 to 12 cycle PCR used barcoded and J-beta primers. MiXCR, applied by TCRdb to the 5' RACE reads, yields one record per CDR3 protein. Of some 1,500,000 distinct CDR3 sequences listed, approximately 42% are singletons. What was sequenced was blood. The origin of the receptors is a woman aged 18 to 35 in good health.

This clonotype appeared a few times. V usage is TRBV20-1 and J usage is TRBJ2-7, with 8 bases aligning to TRBD2. The DNA end favors TRBJ2-5, so the J call may be wrong. Germline values: CDR1 DFQATT, CDR2 SNEGSKA (reference sequence). This CDR3 has 14 residues. The CDR3 loop is CSASRREGLETQYF. The CDR3 nucleotides are TGCAGTGCTAGTCGCCGGGAGGGCCTAGAGACCCAGTACTTC.

The chain uses TRBV13 and TRBJ1-2; D remains unclear. CDR3 length: 16 amino acids. CDR1 and CDR2 (germline): PRHDT, FYEKMQ (reference sequence). V lost 0 bases and J 2 bases, leaving 13 bases between the germline ends. CDR3 sequence reads: CASSLGPKKENYGYTF. In nucleotides, the CDR3 is TGTGCCAGCAGCTTAGGCCCCAAAAAGGAAAACTATGGCTACACCTTC.

This clonotype was counted a few times. The chain has TRBV6-6 and TRBJ2-3; no clear D gene. Germline V gene sequence: CDR1 MNHNY, CDR2 SVGAGI (reference sequence). The germline V and J ends were trimmed by 2 bases and 7 bases, with 4 bases remaining between them. The CDR3 spans 11 residues. Here the CDR3 DNA reads TGTGCCAGCAGTTACAAGCATACGCAGTATTTT. Translation gives CASSYKHTQYF.

This chain links TRBV24-1 with TRBJ2-1, with D possibly being TRBD1 (5 bases). The CDR3 runs to 13 residues. V dropped 5 bases and J dropped 7 bases, with 11 bases sitting between them. Germline V gives CDR1 KGHDR, CDR2 SFDVKD. The CDR3 reads CATSVGLKNEQFF. CDR3 DNA sequence: TGTGCCACCAGTGTGGGGCTGAAGAATGAGCAGTTCTTC.

The genes are TRBV27 and TRBJ1-5; D unresolved. Germline V CDR1 and CDR2: MNHEY, SMNVEV (reference sequence). Trimming removed 5 bases from V and 0 bases from J, with 17 bases in between. This CDR3 contains 17 residues. CDR3 sequence (DNA): TGTGCCAGCAGTCCGCGAGGAGGACCTTATAGCAATCAGCCCCAGCATTTT. Its translation is CASSPRGGPYSNQPQHF.

This clonotype was observed a few times. The J gene is TRBJ1-2, the V gene TRBV6-5, with no clear D. This CDR3 comprises 13 residues. Germline-derived CDR1 and CDR2 are MNHEY and SVGAGI. The ends were cut back, 6 bases at V and 2 bases at J, with 10 bases in the middle. The CDR3 protein is CASRLTENYGYTF. The CDR3 DNA sequence: TGTGCCAGCAGACTAACAGAGAACTATGGCTACACCTTC.

With regard to this clonotype: The junction departs from germline at one end; a sequencing error may be responsible. The rearrangement joins TRBV29-1 to TRBJ1-2, with 8 bases aligning to TRBD1. Germline V gene lookup returns CDR1 SQVTM and CDR2 ANQGSEA. This CDR3 comprises 14 residues. The CDR3 nucleotides are TGCAGCGGTGAAGACTGGACAGGGTTCTATGGCTACACCTTC. It is translated as CSGEDWTGFYGYTF.

The sample holds a few counts of this clonotype. The rearrangement links TRBV10-3 to TRBJ1-2, with 9 bases fitting TRBD1. Germline assignment: CDR1 ENHRY and CDR2 SYGVKD. The CDR3 loop spans 16 amino acids. J gave up 3 bases and V 10 bases, and 15 bases lay outside the gene matches. The CDR3 here is CATQQGAARVYYGYTF. The CDR3 DNA reads TGTGCCACCCAACAGGGGGCAGCTAGGGTCTACTATGGCTACACCTTC.

This clonotype appeared many times. V gene TRBV20-1 combines with J gene TRBJ2-7, with a possible D match to TRBD2 (6 bases). Trimming stripped 8 bases from V and 0 bases from J, with 8 bases between. The CDR3 contains 11 residues. Germline V gene data show CDR1 as DFQATT and CDR2 as SNEGSKA (reference sequence). The CDR3 loop is CSFGSSYEQYF. The CDR3 DNA sequence: TGCAGTTTCGGGAGCTCCTACGAGCAGTACTTC.